The present T cell receptor (beta chain) was sequenced within a study of blood T cell repertoires in COVID-19. Study-wide context: Collection of acute and convalescent COVID-19 samples took place in the United States, Italy and Spain.

The assay was immunoSEQ multiplex PCR, and TCRdb's table has in-frame clones only and misses some. Altogether some 390,000 clones are present, around 89% being singletons, with the ten largest covering about 1.4%. What was sequenced was peripheral blood. This clonotype was obtained from a woman aged 35 to 49 with COVID-19, enrolled during active disease.

The CDR3 coding sequence is TGTGCCAGCAGTTACGGGGCTAGGGGAATGGCCCAGTACTTC. Protein sequence: CASSYGARGMAQYF. This chain joins TRBV6-5 and TRBJ2-5, with D possibly being TRBD1 (5 bases). CDR3 length: 14 residues. Germline CDR1 MNHEY, CDR2 SVGAGI. V shed 2 bases and J shed 9 bases, with 16 bases lying between them.